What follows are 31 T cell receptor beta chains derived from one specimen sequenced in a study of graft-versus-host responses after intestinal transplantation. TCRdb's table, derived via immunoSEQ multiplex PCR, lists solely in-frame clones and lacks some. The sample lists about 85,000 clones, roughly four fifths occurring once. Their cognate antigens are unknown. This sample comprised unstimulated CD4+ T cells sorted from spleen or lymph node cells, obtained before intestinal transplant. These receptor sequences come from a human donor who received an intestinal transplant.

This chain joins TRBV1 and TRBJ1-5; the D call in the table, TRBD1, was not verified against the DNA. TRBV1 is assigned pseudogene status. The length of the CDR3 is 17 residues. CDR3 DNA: TGCACCAGCAGCCAAGATCTAAGGGGGACAGGAAATCAGCCCCAGCATTTT. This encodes CTSSQDLRGTGNQPQHF.

CDR3 region: CAISEGTGNGLYEQYF. CDR3 DNA sequence: TGTGCCATCAGTGAAGGGACAGGTAACGGACTGTACGAGCAGTACTTC. V usage is TRBV10-3 and J usage is TRBJ2-5, with 8 bases fitting TRBD1. The J call may be mistaken, given a closer DNA end match to TRBJ2-7. Germline CDR1 ENHRY, CDR2 SYGVKD. The CDR3 is 16 residues long.

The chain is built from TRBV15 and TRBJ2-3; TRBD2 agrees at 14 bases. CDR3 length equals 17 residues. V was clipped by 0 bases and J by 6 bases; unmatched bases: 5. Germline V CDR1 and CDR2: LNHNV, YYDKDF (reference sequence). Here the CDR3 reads CATSRDQGLAGVDTQYF. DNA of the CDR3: TGTGCCACCAGCAGAGATCAGGGACTAGCGGGAGTCGATACGCAGTATTTT.

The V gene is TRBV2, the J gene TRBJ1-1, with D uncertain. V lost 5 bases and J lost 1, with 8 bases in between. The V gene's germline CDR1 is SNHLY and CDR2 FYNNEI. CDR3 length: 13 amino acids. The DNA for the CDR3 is TGTGCCAGCAGTACTAACGGGAACACTGAAGCTTTCTTT. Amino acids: CASSTNGNTEAFF.

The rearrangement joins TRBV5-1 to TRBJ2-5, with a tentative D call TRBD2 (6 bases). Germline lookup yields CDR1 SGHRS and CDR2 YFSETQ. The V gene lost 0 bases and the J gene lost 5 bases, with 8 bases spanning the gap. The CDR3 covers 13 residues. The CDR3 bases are TGCGCCAGCAGCTTGGGGGGGGAGGAGACCCAGTACTTC. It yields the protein CASSLGGEETQYF. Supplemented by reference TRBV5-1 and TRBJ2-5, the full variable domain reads KAGVTQTPRYLIKTRGQQVTLSCSPISGHRSVSWYQQTPGQGLQFLFEYFSETQRNKGNFPGRFSGRQFSNSRSEMNVSTLELGDSALYLCASSLGGEETQYFGPGTRLLVL.

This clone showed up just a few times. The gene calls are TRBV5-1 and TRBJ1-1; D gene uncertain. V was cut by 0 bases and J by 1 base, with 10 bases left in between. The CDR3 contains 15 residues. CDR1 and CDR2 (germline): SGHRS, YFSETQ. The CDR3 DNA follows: TGCGCCAGCAGCTTGGATGGCAGGCGGAACACTGAAGCTTTCTTT. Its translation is CASSLDGRRNTEAFF.

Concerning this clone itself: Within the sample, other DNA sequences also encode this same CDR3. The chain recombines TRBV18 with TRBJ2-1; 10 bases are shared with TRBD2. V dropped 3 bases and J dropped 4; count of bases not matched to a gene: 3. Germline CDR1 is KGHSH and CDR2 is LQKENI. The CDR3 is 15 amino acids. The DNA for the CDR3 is TGTGCCAGCTCACCTCGACTAGCGGGTTACAATGAGCAGTTCTTC. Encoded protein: CASSPRLAGYNEQFF.

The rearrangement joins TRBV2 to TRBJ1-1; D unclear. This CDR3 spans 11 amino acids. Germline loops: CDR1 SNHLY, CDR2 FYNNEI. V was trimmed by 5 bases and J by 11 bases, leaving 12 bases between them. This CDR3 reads CASSLIDGAFF. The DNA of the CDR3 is TGTGCCAGCAGTCTCATAGACGGGGCTTTCTTT. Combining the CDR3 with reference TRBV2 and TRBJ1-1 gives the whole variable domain EPEVTQTPSHQVTQMGQEVILRCVPISNHLYFYWYRQILGQKVEFLVSFYNNEISEKSEIFDDQFSVERPDGSNFTLKIRSTKLEDSAMYFCASSLIDGAFFGQGTRLTVV.

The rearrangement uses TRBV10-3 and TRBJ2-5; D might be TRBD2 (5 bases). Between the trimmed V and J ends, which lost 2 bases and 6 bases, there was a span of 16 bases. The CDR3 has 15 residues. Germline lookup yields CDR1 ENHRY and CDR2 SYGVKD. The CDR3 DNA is TGTGCCATCAGTGAGCCCACTCTAGCTCCGCAGACCCAGTACTTC. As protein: CAISEPTLAPQTQYF.

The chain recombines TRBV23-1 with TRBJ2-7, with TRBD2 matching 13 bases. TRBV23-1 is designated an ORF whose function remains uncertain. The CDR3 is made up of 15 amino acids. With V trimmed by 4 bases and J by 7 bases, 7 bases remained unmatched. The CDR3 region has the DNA TGCGCCAGCAGTCCAGAGACTAGCGGGAGGTGGGAGCAGTACTTC. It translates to CASSPETSGRWEQYF.

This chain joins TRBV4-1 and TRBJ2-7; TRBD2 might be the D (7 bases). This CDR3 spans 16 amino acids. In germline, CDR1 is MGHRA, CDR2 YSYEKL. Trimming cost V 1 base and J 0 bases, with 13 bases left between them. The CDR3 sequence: CASSQGGRELSYEQYF. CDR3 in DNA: TGCGCCAGCAGCCAAGGGGGGCGGGAGCTCTCCTACGAGCAGTACTTC.

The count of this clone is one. The CDR3 nucleotides are TGCGCCAGCAGCTTGGGTACGGCGGGGGAGACCCAGTACTTC. Translating it yields CASSLGTAGETQYF. The chain recombines TRBV5-1 with TRBJ2-5; D might be TRBD2 (6 bases). The CDR3 runs 14 residues. V lost 0 bases to trimming and J lost 5 bases, with 11 bases between them. Germline loops: CDR1 SGHRS, CDR2 YFSETQ.

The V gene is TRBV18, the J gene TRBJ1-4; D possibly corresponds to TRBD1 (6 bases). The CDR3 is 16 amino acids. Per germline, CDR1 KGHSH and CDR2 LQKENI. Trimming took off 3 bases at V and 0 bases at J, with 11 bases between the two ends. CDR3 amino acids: CASSPRGYATNEKLFF. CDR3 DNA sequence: TGTGCCAGCTCACCCAGGGGATACGCAACTAATGAAAAACTGTTTTTT.

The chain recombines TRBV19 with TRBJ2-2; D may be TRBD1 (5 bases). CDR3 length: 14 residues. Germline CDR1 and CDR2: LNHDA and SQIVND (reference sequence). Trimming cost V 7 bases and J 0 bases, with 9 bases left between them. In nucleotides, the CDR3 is TGTGCCAGTACCGCCAGGGCGAACACCGGGGAGCTGTTTTTT. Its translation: CASTARANTGELFF.

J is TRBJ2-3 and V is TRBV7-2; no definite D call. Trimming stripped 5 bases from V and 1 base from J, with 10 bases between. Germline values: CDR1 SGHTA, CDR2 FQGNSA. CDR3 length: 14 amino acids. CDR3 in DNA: TGTGCCAGCAGCCCAGACACGGGCACAGATACGCAGTATTTT. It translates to CASSPDTGTDTQYF.

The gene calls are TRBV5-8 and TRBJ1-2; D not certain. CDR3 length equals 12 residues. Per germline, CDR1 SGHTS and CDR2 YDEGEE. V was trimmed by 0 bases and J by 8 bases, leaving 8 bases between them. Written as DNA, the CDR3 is TGTGCCAGCAGCTTGGTCGGCGGGGGCTACACCTTC. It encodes CASSLVGGGYTF. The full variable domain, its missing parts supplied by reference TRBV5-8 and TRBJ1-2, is EAGVTQSPTHLIKTRGQQATLRCSPISGHTSVYWYQQALGLGLQFLLWYDEGEERNRGNFPPRFSGRQFPNYSSELNVNALELEDSALYLCASSLVGGGYTFGSGTRLTVV.

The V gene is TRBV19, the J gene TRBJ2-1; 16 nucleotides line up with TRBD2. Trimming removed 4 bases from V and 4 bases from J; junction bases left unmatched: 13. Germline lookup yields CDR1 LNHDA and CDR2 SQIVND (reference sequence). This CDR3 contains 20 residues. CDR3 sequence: CASSTPGLAGGPVKYNEQFF. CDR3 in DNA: TGTGCCAGTAGTACACCGGGACTAGCGGGAGGGCCGGTAAAATACAATGAGCAGTTCTTC.

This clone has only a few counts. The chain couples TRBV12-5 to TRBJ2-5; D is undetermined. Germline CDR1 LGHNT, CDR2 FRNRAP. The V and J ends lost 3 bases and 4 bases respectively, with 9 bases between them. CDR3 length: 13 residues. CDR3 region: CASGLSGVETQYF. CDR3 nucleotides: TGTGCTAGTGGTTTATCCGGTGTAGAGACCCAGTACTTC.

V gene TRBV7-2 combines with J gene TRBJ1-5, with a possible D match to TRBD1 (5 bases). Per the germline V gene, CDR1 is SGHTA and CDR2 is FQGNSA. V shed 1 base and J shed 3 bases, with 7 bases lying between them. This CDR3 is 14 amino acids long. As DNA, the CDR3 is TGTGCCAGCAGCTTAGAGGGGTTCAATCAGCCCCAGCATTTT. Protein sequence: CASSLEGFNQPQHF.

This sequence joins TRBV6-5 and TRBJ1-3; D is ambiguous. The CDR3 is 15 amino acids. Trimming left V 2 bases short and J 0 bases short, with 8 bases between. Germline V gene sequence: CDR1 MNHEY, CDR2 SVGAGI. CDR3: CASSYGGSSGNTIYF. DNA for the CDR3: TGTGCCAGCAGTTACGGCGGCAGCTCTGGAAACACCATATATTTT.

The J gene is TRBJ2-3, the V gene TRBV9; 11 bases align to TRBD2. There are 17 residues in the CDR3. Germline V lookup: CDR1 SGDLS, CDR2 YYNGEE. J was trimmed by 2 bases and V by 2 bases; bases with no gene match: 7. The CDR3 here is CASSVPGLAESTDTQYF. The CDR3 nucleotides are TGTGCCAGCAGCGTTCCGGGACTAGCGGAATCCACAGATACGCAGTATTTT.

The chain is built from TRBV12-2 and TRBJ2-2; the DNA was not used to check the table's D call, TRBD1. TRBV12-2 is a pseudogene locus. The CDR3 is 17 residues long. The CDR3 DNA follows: TGTGCAAGTCGCTTAGCGTATCACAGGGGGTGTACCGGGGAGCTGTTTTTT. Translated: CASRLAYHRGCTGELFF.

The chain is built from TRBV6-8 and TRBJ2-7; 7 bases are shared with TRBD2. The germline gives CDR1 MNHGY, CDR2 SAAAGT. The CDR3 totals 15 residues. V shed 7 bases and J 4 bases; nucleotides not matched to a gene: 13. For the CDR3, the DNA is TGTGCCAGCAACGAGGTGGAGGGAGGGACTTACGAGCAGTACTTC. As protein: CASNEVEGGTYEQYF.

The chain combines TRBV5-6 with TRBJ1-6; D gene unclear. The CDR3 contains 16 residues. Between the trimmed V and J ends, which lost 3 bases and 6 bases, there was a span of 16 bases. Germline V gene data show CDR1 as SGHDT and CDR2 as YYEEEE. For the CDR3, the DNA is TGTGCCAGCAGCTCCGGTCGGGGTCGGGGTAATTCACCCCTCCACTTT. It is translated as CASSSGRGRGNSPLHF.

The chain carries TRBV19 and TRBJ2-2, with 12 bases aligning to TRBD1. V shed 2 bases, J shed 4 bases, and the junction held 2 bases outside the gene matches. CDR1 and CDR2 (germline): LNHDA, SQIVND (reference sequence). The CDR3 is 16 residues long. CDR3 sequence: CASSIRDRGPTGELFF. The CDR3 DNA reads TGTGCCAGTAGTATAAGGGACAGGGGGCCCACCGGGGAGCTGTTTTTT.

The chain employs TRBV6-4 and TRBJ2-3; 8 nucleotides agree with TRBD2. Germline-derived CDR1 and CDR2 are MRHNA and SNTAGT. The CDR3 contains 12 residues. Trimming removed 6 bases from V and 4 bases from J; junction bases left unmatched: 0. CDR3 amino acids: CASSGRADTQYF. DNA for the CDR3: TGTGCCAGCAGCGGGAGGGCAGATACGCAGTATTTT.

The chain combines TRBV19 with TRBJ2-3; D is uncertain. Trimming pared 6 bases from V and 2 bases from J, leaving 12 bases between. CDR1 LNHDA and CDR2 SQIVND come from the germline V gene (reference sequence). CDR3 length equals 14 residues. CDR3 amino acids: CASSVVTSTDTQYF. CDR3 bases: TGTGCCAGTAGCGTCGTGACTTCCACAGATACGCAGTATTTT.

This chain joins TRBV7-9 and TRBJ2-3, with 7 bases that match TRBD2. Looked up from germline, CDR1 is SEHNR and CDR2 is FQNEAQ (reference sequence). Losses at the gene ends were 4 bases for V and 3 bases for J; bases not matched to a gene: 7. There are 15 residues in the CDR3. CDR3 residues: CASSSLGEGTDTQYF. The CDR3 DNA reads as TGTGCCAGCAGCTCCCTCGGGGAGGGGACAGATACGCAGTATTTT.

The DNA of the CDR3 is TGTGCCAGCAGCTCACTACCCCCGGGGGCAGATACGCAGTATTTT. Residues: CASSSLPPGADTQYF. The rearrangement joins TRBV7-2 to TRBJ2-3, with TRBD2 as a possible D gene (6 bases). CDR1 and CDR2 (germline): SGHTA, FQGNSA. V was clipped by 4 bases and J by 4 bases, with 15 bases between them. The length of the CDR3 is 15 residues.

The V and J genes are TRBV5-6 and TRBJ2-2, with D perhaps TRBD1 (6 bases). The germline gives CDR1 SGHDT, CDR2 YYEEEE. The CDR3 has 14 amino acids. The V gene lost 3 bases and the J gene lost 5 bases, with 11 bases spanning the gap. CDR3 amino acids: CASSSYRVTGELFF. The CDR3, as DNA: TGTGCCAGCAGCTCCTACAGGGTTACCGGGGAGCTGTTTTTT.

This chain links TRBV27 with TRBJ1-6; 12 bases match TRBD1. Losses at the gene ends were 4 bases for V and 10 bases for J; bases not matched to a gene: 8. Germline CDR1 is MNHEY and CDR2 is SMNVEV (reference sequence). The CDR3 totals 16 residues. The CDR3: CASSYRGQGAVSPLHF. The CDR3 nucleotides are TGTGCCAGCAGTTATAGGGGACAGGGGGCGGTGTCACCCCTCCACTTT.